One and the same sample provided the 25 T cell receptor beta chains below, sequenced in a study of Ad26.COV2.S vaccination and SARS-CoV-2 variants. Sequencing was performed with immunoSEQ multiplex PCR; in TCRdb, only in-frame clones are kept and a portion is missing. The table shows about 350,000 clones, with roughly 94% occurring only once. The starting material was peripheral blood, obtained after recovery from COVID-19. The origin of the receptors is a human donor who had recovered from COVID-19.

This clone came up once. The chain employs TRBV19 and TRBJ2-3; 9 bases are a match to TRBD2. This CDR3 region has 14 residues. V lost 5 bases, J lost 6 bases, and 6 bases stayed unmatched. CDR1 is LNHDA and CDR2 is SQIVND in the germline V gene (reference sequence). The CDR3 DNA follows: TGTGCCAGTAGTGCGGCGGGGGGGCTGGATACGCAGTATTTT. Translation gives CASSAAGGLDTQYF.

The CDR3 protein is CAISRDQHYEQYF. CDR3 DNA sequence: TGTGCCATCAGTCGGGATCAACACTACGAGCAGTACTTC. This sequence joins TRBV10-3 and TRBJ2-7, with D possibly matching TRBD2 (5 bases). CDR3 size: 13 residues. The V end lost 5 bases, the J end lost 3 bases, and 11 bases lay between the germline ends. Looked up from germline, CDR1 is ENHRY and CDR2 is SYGVKD.

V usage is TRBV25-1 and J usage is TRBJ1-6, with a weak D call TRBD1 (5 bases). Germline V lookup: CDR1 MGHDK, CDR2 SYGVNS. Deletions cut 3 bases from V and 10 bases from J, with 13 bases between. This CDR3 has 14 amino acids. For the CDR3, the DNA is TGTGCCAGCAGTGATCGACAGCTACGGTCACCCCTCCACTTT. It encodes CASSDRQLRSPLHF.

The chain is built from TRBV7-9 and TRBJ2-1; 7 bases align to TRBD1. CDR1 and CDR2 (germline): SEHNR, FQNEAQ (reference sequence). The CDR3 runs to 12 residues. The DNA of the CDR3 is TGTGCGATTCAGGGGGAGTCTAATGAGCAGTTCTTC. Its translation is CAIQGESNEQFF.

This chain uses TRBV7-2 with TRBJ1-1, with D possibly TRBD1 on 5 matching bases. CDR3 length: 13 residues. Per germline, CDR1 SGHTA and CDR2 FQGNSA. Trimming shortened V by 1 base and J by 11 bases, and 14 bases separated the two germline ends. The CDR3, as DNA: TGTGCCAGCAGCTTAGAAAGGGGCGGGTGGGCTTTCTTT. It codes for CASSLERGGWAFF.

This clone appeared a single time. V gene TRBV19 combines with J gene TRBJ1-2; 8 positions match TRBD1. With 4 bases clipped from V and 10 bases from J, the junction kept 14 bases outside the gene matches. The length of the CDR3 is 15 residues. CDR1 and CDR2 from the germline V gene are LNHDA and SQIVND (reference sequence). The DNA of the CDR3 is TGTGCCAGTAGTACCTGGCCGACAGGGGCGAGTCCCTACACCTTC. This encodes CASSTWPTGASPYTF.

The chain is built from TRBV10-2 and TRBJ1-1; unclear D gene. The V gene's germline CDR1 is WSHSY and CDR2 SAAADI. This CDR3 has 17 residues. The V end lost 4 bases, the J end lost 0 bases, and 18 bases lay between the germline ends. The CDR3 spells CASSGRMSGVVNTEAFF. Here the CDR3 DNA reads TGCGCCAGCAGTGGCCGCATGTCTGGGGTGGTGAACACTGAAGCTTTCTTT.

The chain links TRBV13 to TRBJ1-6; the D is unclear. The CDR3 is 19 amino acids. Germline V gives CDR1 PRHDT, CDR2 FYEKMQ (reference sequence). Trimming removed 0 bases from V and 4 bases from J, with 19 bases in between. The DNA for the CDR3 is TGTGCCAGCAGCTTAGGAGGCTTAGCCTCAGAATTGTATAATTCACCCCTCCACTTT. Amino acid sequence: CASSLGGLASELYNSPLHF.

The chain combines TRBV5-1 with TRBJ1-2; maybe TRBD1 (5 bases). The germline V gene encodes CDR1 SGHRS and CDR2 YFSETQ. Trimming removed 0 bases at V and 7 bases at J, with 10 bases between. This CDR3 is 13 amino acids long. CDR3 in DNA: TGCGCCAGCAGCTTGGCCGCGGGGACTGGCTACACCTTC. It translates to CASSLAAGTGYTF.

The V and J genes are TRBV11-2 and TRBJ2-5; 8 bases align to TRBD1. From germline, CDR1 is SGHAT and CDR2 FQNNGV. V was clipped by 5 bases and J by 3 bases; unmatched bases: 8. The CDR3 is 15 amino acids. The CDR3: CASSIMDRVKETQYF. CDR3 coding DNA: TGTGCCAGCAGCATCATGGACAGGGTAAAAGAGACCCAGTACTTC.

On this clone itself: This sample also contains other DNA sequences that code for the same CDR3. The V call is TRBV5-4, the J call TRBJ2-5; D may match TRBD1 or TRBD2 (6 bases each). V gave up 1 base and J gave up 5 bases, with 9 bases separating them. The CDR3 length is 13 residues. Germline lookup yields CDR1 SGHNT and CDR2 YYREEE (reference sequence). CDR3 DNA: TGTGCCAGCAGCTTGACCGGGGGCGAGACCCAGTACTTC. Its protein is CASSLTGGETQYF.

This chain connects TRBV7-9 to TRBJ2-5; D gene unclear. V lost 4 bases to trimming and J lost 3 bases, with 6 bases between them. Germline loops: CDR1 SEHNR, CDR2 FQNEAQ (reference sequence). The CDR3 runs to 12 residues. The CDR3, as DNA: TGTGCCAGCAGCTCGGTGGAAGAGACCCAGTACTTC. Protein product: CASSSVEETQYF.

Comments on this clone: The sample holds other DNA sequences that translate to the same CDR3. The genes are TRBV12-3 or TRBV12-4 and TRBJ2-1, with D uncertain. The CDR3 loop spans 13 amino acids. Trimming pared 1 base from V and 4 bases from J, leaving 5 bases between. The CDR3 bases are TGTGCCAGCAGTTTAGAGGTATACAATGAGCAGTTCTTC. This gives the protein CASSLEVYNEQFF.

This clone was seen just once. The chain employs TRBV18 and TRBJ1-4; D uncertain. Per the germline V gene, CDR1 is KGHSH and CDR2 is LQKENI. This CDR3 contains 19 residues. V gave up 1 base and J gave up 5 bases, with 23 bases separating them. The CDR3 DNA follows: TGTGCCAGCTCACCACGTAGTCGCAATCCCGCCGTGGGAAATGAAAAACTGTTTTTT. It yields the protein CASSPRSRNPAVGNEKLFF.

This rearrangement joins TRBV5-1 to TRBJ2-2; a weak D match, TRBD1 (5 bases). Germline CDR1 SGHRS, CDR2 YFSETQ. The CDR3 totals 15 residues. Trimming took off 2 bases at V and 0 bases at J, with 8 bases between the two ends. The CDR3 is CASSFSGSNTGELFF. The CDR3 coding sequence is TGCGCCAGCAGCTTTTCAGGGTCGAACACCGGGGAGCTGTTTTTT.

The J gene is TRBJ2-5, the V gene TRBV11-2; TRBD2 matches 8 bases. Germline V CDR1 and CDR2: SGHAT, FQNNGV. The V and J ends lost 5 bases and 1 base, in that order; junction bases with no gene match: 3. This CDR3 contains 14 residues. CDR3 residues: CASSQRGGQETQYF. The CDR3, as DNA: TGTGCCAGCAGCCAACGGGGGGGCCAAGAGACCCAGTACTTC.

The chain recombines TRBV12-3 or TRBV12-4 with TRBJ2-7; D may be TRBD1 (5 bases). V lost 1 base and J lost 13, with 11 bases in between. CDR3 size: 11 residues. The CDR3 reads CASSLGQGSYF. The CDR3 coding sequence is TGTGCCAGCAGTTTAGGGCAGGGCTCTTACTTC.

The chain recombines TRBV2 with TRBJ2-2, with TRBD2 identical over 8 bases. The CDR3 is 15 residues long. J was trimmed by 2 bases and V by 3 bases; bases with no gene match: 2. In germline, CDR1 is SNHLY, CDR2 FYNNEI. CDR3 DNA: TGTGCCAGCAGTGAGAGCGGGGGTAACACCGGGGAGCTGTTTTTT. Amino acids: CASSESGGNTGELFF.

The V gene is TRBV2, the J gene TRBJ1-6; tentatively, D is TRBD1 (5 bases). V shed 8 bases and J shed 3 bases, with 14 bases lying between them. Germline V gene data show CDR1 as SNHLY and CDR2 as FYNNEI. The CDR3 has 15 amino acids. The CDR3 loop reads CASGGGTGYNSPLHF. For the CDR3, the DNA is TGTGCCAGCGGGGGGGGAACCGGCTATAATTCACCCCTCCACTTT.

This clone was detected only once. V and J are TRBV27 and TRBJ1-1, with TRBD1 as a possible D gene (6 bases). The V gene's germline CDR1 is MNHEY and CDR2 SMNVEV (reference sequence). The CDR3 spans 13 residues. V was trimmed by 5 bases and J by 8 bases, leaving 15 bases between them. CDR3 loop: CASSPGVRLEAFF. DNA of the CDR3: TGTGCCAGCAGTCCAGGGGTGAGACTAGAAGCTTTCTTT.

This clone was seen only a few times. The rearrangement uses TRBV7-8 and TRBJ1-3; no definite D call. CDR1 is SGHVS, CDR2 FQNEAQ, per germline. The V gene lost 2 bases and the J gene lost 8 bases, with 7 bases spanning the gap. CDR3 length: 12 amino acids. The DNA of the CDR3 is TGTGCCAGCAGCTTAATGGCAGACACCATATATTTT. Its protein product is CASSLMADTIYF.

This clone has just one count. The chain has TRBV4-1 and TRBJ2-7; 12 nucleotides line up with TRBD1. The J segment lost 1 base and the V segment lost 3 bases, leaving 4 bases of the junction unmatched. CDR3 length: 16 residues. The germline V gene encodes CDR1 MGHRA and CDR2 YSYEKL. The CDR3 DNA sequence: TGCGCCAGCAGCCAGGGACAGGGGGCGCCGTCCTACGAGCAGTACTTC. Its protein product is CASSQGQGAPSYEQYF.

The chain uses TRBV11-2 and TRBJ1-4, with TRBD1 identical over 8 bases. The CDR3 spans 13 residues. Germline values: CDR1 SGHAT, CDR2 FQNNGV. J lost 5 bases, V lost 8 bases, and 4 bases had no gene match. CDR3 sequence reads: CASGDRRNEKLFF. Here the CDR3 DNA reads TGTGCCAGCGGGGACAGGAGGAATGAAAAACTGTTTTTT.

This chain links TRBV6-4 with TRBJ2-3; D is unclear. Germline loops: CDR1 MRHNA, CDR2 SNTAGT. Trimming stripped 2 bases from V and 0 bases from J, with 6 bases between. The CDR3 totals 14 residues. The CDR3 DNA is TGTGCCAGCAGTGACAGCGCCAGCACAGATACGCAGTATTTT. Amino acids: CASSDSASTDTQYF.

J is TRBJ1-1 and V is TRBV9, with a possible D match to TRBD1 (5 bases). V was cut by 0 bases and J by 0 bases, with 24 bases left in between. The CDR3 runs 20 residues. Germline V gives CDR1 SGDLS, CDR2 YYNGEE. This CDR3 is CASSVDPEWGSAVMNTEAFF. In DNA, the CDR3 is TGTGCCAGCAGCGTAGACCCCGAGTGGGGCTCTGCCGTCATGAACACTGAAGCTTTCTTT.